These 5 T cell receptor beta chains came from one sample sequenced in a study of response to subunit inactivated influenza vaccine. MiXCR, run by TCRdb on the RT-PCR reads, gives a single entry per CDR3 protein. The sample includes about half a million distinct CDR3 sequences, approximately 11% seen only once; the top ten take about an eighth. This material consisted of PBMCs from blood, taken roughly 48 days after vaccination. The source is a man between 50 and 59 years old who received an inactivated influenza vaccine.

This clonotype was picked up many times. CDR3 protein: CSAGQGAVGTDTQYF. DNA of the CDR3: TGCAGCGCAGGACAGGGGGCGGTAGGCACAGATACGCAGTATTTT. The genes are TRBV29-1 and TRBJ2-3; 11 bases map to TRBD1. This CDR3 has 15 residues. Per germline, CDR1 SQVTM and CDR2 ANQGSEA. V lost 7 bases, J lost 1 base, and 7 bases stayed unmatched.

The chain recombines TRBV20-1 with TRBJ1-1; D perhaps matches TRBD1 (6 bases). Per the germline V gene, CDR1 is DFQATT and CDR2 is SNEGSKA (reference sequence). This CDR3 is built from 14 residues. V was pared by 4 bases and J by 4 bases, with 16 bases between. CDR3 protein: CSAKGKQGSTEAFF. The CDR3 DNA is TGCAGTGCTAAGGGCAAACAGGGCAGCACTGAAGCTTTCTTT.

The chain has TRBV28 and TRBJ2-1; 7 bases agree with TRBD1. CDR3 length equals 16 residues. Germline CDR1 reads MDHEN; CDR2 reads SYDVKM. V was clipped by 6 bases and J by 9 bases; unmatched bases: 17. CDR3 loop: CASRPADRRGISEQFF. CDR3 DNA: TGTGCCAGCAGGCCAGCGGACAGGCGAGGGATCAGTGAGCAGTTCTTC.

The chain combines TRBV27 with TRBJ2-1; D unclear. Trimming shortened V by 1 base and J by 10 bases, and 14 bases separated the two germline ends. CDR3 length: 14 amino acids. Per germline, CDR1 MNHEY and CDR2 SMNVEV (reference sequence). The CDR3 loop reads CASSLLQGSFEQFF. The CDR3 bases are TGTGCCAGCAGTTTATTACAAGGGTCATTCGAGCAGTTCTTC.

This clonotype showed up just a few times. The chain links TRBV9 to TRBJ2-1; TRBD1 is a possible D gene (5 bases). Germline V gene data show CDR1 as SGDLS and CDR2 as YYNGEE. The V and J ends lost 6 bases and 3 bases respectively, with 16 bases between them. This CDR3 contains 15 residues. DNA for the CDR3: TGTGCCAGCACCGCACTGGGGCTGAGCTACAATGAGCAGTTCTTC. This translates into CASTALGLSYNEQFF.